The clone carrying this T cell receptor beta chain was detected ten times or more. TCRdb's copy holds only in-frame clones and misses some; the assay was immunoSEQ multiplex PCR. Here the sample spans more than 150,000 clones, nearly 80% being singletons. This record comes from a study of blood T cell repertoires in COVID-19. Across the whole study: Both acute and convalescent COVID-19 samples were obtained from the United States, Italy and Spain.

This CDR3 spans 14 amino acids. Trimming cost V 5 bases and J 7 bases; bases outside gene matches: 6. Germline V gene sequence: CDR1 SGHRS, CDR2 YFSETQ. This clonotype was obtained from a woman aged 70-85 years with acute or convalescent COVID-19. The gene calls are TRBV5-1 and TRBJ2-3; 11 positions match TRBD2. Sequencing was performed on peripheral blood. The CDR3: CASRTSGTWYTQYF. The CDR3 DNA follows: TGCGCCAGCAGGACTAGCGGGACTTGGTATACGCAGTATTTT.